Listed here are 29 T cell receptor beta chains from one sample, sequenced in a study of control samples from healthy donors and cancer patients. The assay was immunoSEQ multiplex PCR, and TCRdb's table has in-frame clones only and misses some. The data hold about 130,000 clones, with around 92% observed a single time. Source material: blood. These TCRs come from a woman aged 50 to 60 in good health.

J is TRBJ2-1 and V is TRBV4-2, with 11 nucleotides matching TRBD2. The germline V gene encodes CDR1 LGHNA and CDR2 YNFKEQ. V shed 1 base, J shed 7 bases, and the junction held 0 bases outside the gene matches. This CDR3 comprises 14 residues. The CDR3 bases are TGTGCCAGCAGCCAAGGACTAGCGGGGAATGAGCAGTTCTTC. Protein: CASSQGLAGNEQFF.

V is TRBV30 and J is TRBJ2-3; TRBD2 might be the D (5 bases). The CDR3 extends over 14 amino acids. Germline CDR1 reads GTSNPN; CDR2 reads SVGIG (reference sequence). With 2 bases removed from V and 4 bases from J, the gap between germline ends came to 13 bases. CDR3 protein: CAWSSQAGADTQYF. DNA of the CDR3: TGTGCCTGGAGTTCTCAGGCGGGCGCAGATACGCAGTATTTT.

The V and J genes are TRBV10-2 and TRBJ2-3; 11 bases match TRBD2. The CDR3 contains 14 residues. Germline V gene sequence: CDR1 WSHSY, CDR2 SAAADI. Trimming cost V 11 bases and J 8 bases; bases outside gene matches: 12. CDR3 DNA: TGCGCCTCCGCCCTCACTAGCGGGAGAGGTACGCAGTATTTT. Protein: CASALTSGRGTQYF.

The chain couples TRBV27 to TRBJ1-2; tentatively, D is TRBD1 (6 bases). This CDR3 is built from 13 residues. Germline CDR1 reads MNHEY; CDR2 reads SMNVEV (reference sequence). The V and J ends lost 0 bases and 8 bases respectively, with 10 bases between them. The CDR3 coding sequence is TGTGCCAGCAGTTTATCGTCAGGGGACGGCTACACCTTC. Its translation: CASSLSSGDGYTF.

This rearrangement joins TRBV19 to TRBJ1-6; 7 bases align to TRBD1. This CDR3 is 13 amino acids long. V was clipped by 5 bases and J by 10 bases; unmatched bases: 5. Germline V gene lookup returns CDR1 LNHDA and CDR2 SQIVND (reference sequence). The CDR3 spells CASSQTGISPLHF. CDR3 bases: TGTGCCAGTAGTCAGACAGGGATCTCACCCCTCCACTTT.

CDR3: CASSPDQKGTYQPQHF. The CDR3 nucleotides read TGTGCCAGCTCACCAGACCAAAAGGGAACTTATCAGCCCCAGCATTTT. The chain combines TRBV18 with TRBJ1-5; D ambiguous. Trimming removed 2 bases at V and 5 bases at J, with 16 bases between. CDR3 size: 16 residues. CDR1 is KGHSH and CDR2 is LQKENI in the germline V gene. Together with reference TRBV18 and TRBJ1-5, the CDR3 gives the full variable domain: NAGVMQNPRHLVRRRGQEARLRCSPMKGHSHVYWYRQLPEEGLKFMVYLQKENIIDESGMPKERFSAEFPKEGPSILRIQQVVRGDSAAYFCASSPDQKGTYQPQHFGDGTRLSIL.

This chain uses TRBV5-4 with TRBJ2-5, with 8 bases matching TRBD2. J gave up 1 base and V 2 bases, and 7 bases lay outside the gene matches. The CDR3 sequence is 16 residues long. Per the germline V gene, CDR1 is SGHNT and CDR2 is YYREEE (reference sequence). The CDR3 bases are TGTGCCAGCAGCTTAGCCGGGAGGGGCCCCCAAGAGACCCAGTACTTC. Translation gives CASSLAGRGPQETQYF.

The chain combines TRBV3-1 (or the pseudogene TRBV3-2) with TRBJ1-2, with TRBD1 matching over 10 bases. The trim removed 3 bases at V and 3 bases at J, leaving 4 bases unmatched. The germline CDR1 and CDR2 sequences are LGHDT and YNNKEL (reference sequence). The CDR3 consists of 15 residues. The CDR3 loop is CASSHRQGAYYGYTF. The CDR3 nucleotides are TGTGCCAGCAGCCACCGACAGGGGGCCTACTATGGCTACACCTTC.

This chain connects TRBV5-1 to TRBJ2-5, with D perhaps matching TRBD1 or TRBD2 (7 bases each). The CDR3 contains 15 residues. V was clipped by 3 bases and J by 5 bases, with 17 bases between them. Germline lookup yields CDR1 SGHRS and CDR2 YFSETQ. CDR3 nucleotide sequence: TGCGCCAGCAGCTGGGAGGGACAGATCCGGGAGACCCAGTACTTC. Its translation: CASSWEGQIRETQYF.

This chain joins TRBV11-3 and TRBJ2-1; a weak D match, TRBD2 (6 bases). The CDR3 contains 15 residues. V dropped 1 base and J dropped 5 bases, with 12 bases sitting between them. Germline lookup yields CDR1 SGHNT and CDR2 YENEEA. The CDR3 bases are TGTGCCAGCAGCTTAGGGGACTCCGCTAACAATGAGCAGTTCTTC. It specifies CASSLGDSANNEQFF.

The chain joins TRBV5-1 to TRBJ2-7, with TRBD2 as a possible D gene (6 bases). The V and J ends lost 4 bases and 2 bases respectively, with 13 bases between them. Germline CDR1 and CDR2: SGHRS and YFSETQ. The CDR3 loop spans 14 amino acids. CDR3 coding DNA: TGCGCCAGCAGCGCTCGGGAGTTTCCCTACGAGCAGTACTTC. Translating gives CASSAREFPYEQYF. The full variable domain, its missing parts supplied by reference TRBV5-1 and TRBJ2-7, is KAGVTQTPRYLIKTRGQQVTLSCSPISGHRSVSWYQQTPGQGLQFLFEYFSETQRNKGNFPGRFSGRQFSNSRSEMNVSTLELGDSALYLCASSAREFPYEQYFGPGTRLTVT.

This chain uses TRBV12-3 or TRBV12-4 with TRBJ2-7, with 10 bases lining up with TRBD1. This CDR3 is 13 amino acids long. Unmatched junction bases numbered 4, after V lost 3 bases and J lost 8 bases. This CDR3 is CASSLGTGVKQYF. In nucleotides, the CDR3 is TGTGCCAGCAGTTTGGGGACAGGGGTTAAGCAGTACTTC.

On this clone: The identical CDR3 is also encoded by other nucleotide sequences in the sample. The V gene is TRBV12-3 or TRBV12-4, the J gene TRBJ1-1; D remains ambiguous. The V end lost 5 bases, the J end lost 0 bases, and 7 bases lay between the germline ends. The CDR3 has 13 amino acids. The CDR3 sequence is CASSREMNTEAFF. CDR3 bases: TGTGCCAGCAGTAGGGAGATGAACACTGAAGCTTTCTTT.

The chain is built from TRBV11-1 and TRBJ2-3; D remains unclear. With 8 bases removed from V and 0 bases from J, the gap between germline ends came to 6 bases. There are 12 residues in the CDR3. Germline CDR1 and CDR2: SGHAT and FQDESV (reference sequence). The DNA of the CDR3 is TGTGCCAGCGGAGCTAGCACAGATACGCAGTATTTT. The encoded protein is CASGASTDTQYF. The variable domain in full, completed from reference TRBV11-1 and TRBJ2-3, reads EAEVAQSPRYKITEKSQAVAFWCDPISGHATLYWYRQILGQGPELLVQFQDESVVDDSQLPKDRFSAERLKGVDSTLKIQPAELGDSAMYLCASGASTDTQYFGPGTRLTVL.

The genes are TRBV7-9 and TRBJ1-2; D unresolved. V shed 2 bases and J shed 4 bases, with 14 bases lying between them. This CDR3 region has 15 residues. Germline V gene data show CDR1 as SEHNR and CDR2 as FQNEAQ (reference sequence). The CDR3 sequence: CASSLQTAPIYGYTF. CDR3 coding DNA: TGTGCCAGCAGCTTACAGACTGCTCCGATCTATGGCTACACCTTC.

The CDR3 sequence is CASSLDSPHGSPLHF. The CDR3 DNA follows: TGCGCCAGCAGCTTGGATTCCCCGCACGGATCACCCCTCCACTTT. The chain combines TRBV5-1 with TRBJ1-6; the D is unclear. This CDR3 comprises 15 residues. Looked up from germline, CDR1 is SGHRS and CDR2 is YFSETQ. With 0 bases removed from V and 10 bases from J, the gap between germline ends came to 14 bases.

CDR3 amino acids: CASSERSGSANEQFF. As DNA, the CDR3 is TGTGCCAGCAGTGAACGGAGCGGGAGTGCCAATGAGCAGTTCTTC. The chain recombines TRBV6-1 with TRBJ2-1, with 8 bases matching TRBD2. The CDR3 runs 15 residues. Germline CDR1 reads MNHNS; CDR2 reads SASEGT. After removal of 2 bases from V and 6 bases from J, the junction contained 6 bases not matched to a gene.

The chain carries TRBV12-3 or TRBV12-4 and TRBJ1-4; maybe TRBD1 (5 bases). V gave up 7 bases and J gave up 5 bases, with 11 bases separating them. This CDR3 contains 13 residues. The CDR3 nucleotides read TGTGCCAGCACCCTGGACACAAATGAAAAACTGTTTTTT. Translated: CASTLDTNEKLFF.

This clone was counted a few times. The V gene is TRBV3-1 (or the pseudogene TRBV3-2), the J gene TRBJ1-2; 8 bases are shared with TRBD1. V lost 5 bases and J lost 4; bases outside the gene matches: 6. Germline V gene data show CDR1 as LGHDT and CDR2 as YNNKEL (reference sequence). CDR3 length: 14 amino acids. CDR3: CASSSPGQVYGYTF. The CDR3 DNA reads TGTGCCAGCAGCTCCCCGGGACAGGTCTATGGCTACACCTTC.

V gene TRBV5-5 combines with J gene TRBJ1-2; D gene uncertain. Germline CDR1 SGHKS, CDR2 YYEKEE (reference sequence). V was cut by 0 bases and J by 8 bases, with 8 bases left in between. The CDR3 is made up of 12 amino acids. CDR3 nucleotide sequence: TGTGCCAGCAGCTTGGAGGACGGGGGCTACACCTTC. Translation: CASSLEDGGYTF.

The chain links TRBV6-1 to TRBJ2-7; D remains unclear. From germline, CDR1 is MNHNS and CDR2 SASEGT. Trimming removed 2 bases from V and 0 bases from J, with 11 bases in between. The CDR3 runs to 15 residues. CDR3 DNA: TGTGCCAGCAGTGAAATGATAGCTCCCTCCTACGAGCAGTACTTC. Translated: CASSEMIAPSYEQYF.

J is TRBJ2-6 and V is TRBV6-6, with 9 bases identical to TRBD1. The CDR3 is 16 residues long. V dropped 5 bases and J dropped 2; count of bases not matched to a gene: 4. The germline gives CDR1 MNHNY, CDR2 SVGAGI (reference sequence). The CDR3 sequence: CASSPDRGTGANVLTF. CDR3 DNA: TGTGCCAGCAGTCCTGACAGGGGGACTGGGGCCAACGTCCTGACTTTC.

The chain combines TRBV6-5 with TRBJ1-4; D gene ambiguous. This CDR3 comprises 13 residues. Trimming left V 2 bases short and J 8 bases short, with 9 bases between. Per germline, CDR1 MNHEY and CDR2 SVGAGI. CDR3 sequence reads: CASSYNSGEKLFF. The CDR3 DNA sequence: TGTGCCAGCAGTTACAATTCCGGGGAAAAACTGTTTTTT.

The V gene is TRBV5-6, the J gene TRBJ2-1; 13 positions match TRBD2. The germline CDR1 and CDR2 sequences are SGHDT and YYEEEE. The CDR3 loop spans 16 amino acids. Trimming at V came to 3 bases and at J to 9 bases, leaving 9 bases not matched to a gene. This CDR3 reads CASSYSRLAGGPEQFF. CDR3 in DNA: TGTGCCAGCAGCTACTCACGACTAGCGGGAGGTCCTGAGCAGTTCTTC.

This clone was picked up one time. DNA of the CDR3: TGTGCCAGCAGCGTTGGCCGGGACAGGTTCAATGAAAAACTGTTTTTT. It translates to CASSVGRDRFNEKLFF. The chain is built from TRBV9 and TRBJ1-4; 8 nucleotides agree with TRBD1. Per germline, CDR1 SGDLS and CDR2 YYNGEE. The J segment lost 5 bases and the V segment lost 2 bases, leaving 8 bases of the junction unmatched. The CDR3 is 16 residues long.

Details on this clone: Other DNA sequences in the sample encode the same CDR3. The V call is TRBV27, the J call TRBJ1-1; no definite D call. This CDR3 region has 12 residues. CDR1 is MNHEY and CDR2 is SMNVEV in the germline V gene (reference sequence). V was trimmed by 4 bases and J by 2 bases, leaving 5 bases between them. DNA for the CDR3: TGTGCCAGCAGTTCCATTAACACTGAAGCTTTCTTT. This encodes CASSSINTEAFF.

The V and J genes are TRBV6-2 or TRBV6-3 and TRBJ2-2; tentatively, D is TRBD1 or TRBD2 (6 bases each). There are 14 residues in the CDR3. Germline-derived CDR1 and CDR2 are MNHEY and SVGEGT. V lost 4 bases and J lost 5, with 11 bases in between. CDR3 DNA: TGTGCCAGCAGTTTCCCGGGGGCGACCGGGGAGCTGTTTTTT. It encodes CASSFPGATGELFF.

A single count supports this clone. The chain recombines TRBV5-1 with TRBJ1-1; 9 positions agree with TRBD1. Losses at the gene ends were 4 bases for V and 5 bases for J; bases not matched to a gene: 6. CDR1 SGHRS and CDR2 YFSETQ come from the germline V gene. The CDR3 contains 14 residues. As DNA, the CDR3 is TGCGCCAGCAGCCCACAGGGGGCATCGACTGAAGCTTTCTTT. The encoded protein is CASSPQGASTEAFF. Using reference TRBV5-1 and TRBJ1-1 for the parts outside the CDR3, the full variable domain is KAGVTQTPRYLIKTRGQQVTLSCSPISGHRSVSWYQQTPGQGLQFLFEYFSETQRNKGNFPGRFSGRQFSNSRSEMNVSTLELGDSALYLCASSPQGASTEAFFGQGTRLTVV.

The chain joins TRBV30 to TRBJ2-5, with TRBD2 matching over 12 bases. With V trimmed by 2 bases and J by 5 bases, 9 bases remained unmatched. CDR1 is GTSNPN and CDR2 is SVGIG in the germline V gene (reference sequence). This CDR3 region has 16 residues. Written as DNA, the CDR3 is TGTGCCTGGAGTTTGGCTAGCGGGGGGGCCGCCGAGACCCAGTACTTC. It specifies CAWSLASGGAAETQYF.